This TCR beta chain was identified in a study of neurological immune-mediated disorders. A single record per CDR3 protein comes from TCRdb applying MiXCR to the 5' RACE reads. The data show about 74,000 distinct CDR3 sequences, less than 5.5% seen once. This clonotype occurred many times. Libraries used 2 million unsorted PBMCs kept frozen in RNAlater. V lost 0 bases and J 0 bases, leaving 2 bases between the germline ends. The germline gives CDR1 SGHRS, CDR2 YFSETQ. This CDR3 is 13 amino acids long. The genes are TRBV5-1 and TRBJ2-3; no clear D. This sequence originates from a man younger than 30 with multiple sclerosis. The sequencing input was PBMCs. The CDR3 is CASSLGSTDTQYF. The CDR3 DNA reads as TGCGCCAGCAGCTTGGGCAGCACAGATACGCAGTATTTT.